This T cell receptor beta chain emerged from a study of T-cell reconstitution after alpha-beta-depleted transplantation in children. Preparation of the TCRbeta library was carried out with unique molecular identifiers. TCRdb fed the PCR reads into MiXCR, producing one record per CDR3 protein. Altogether 500,000 to 600,000 distinct CDR3 sequences are present, about a sixth being singletons, with the ten largest covering 2.5% to 4%. The receptor comes from a human donor who donated a stem cell graft to a child with acute lymphoblastic leukemia. This specimen was PBMCs from the stem cell graft donor, taken from the stem cell graft.

In nucleotides, the CDR3 is TGTGCCAGTAGGGTCGGGGATAGCAATCAGCCCCAGCATTTT. Protein: CASRVGDSNQPQHF. The chain employs TRBV19 and TRBJ1-5; D uncertain. Germline CDR1 and CDR2: LNHDA and SQIVND (reference sequence). This CDR3 region has 14 residues. V lost 6 bases to trimming and J lost 0 bases, with 9 bases between them.